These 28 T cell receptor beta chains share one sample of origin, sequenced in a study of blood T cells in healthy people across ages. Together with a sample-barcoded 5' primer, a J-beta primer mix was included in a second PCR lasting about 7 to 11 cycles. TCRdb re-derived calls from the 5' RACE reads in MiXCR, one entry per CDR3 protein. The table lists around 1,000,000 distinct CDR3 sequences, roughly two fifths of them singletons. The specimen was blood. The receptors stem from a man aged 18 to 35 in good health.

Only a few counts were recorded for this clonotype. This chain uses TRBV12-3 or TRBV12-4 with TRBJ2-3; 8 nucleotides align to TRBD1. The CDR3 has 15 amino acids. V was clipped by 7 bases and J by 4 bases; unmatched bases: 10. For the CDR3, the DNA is TGTGCCAGCACCCCCGCGGACAGGGCCCCAGATACGCAGTATTTT. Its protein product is CASTPADRAPDTQYF.

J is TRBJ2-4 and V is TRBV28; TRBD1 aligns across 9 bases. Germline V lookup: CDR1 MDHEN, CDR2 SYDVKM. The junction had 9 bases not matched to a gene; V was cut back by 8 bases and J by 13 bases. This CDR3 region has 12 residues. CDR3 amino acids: CASLDRGGEQYF. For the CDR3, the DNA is TGTGCCAGCCTCGACAGGGGGGGGGAGCAGTACTTC. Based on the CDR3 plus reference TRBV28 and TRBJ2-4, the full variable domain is DVKVTQSSRYLVKRTGEKVFLECVQDMDHENMFWYRQDPGLGLRLIYFSYDVKMKEKGDIPEGYSVSREKKERFSLILESASTNQTSMYLCASLDRGGEQYFGAGTRLSVL.

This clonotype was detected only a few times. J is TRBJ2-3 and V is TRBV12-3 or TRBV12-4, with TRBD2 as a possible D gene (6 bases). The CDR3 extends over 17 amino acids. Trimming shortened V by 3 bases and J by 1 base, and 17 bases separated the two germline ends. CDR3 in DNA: TGTGCCAGCAGTTTGTACGGCGGGGCGGGCCGCACAGATACGCAGTATTTT. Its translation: CASSLYGGAGRTDTQYF.

The CDR3 here is CASSQLGGRTEAFF. CDR3 nucleotides: TGTGCCAGCAGCCAATTAGGAGGGAGAACTGAAGCTTTCTTT. The chain combines TRBV3-1 with TRBJ1-1; no clear D gene. The CDR3 covers 14 residues. Germline V CDR1 and CDR2: LGHDT, YNNKEL (reference sequence). V lost 2 bases and J lost 5, with 12 bases in between.

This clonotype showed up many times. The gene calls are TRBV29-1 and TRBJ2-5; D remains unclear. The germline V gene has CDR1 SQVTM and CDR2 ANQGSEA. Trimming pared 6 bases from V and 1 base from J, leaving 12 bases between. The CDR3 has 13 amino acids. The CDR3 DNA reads TGCAGCGTGTCCGGAAGGGCCCAAGAGACCCAGTACTTC. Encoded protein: CSVSGRAQETQYF. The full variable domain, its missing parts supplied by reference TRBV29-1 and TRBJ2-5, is SAVISQKPSRDICQRGTSLTIQCQVDSQVTMMFWYRQQPGQSLTLIATANQGSEATYESGFVIDKFPISRPNLTFSTLTVSNMSPEDSSIYLCSVSGRAQETQYFGPGTRLLVL.

This chain's CDR3 is CASSWGMGQETQYF. CDR3 nucleotides: TGTGCCAGCAGTTGGGGGATGGGCCAAGAGACCCAGTACTTC. This chain joins TRBV12-3 or TRBV12-4 and TRBJ2-5; either TRBD1 or TRBD2 may fit D (5 bases each). The CDR3 length is 14 residues. V was trimmed by 4 bases and J by 1 base, leaving 10 bases between them.

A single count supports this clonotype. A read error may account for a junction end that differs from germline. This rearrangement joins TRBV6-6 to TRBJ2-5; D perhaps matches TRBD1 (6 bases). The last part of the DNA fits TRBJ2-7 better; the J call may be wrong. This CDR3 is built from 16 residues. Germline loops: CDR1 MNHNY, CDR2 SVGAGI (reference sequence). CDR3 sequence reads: CGSSYSIGTSNYEQYF. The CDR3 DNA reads TGTGGCAGCAGTTACTCGATTGGGACAAGTAACTACGAGCAGTACTTC.

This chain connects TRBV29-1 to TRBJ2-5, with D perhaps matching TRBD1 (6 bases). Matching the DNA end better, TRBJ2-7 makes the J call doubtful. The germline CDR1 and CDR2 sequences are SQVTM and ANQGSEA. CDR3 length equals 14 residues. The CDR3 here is CSVEVGAQVYEQYF. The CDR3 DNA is TGCAGCGTTGAGGTGGGGGCCCAAGTCTACGAGCAGTACTTC.

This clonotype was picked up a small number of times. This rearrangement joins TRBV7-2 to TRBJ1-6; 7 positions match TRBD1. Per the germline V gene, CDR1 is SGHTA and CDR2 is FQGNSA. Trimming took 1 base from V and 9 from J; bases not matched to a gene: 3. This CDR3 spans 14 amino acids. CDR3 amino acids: CASSLGTGFSPLHF. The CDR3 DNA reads TGTGCCAGCAGCTTAGGGACAGGCTTTTCACCCCTCCACTTT.

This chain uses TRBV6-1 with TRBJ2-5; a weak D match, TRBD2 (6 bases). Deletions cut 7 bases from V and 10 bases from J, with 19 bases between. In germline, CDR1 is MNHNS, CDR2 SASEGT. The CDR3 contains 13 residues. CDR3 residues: CASTPGRLGDQYF. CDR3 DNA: TGTGCCAGCACCCCTGGGAGGTTAGGGGACCAGTACTTC.

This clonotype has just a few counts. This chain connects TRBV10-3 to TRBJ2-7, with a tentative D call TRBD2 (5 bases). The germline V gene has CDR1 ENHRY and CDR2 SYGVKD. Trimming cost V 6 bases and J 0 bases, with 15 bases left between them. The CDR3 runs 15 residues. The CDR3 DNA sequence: TGTGCCATCAGCGCCCGGGAACCCAGCTCCTACGAGCAGTACTTC. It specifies CAISAREPSSYEQYF.

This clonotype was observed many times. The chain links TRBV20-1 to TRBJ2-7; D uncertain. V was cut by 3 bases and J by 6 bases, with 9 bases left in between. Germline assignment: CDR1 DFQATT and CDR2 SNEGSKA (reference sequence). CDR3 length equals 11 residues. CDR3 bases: TGCAGTGCTAGTCGGGTAACCGAGCAGTACTTC. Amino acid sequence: CSASRVTEQYF.

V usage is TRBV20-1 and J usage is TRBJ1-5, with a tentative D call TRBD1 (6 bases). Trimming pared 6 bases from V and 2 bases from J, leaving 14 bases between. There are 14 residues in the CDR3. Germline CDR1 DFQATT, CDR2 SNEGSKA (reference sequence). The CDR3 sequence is CSAPGGRGNQPQHF. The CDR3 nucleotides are TGCAGTGCCCCCGGGGGCAGGGGCAATCAGCCCCAGCATTTT.

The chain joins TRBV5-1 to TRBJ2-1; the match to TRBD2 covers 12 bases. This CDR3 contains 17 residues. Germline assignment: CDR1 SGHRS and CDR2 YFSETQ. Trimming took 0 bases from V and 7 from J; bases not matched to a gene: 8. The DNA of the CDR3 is TGCGCCAGCAGCTTGGCCCTATTGACTAGCGGGGGAAATGAGCAGTTCTTC. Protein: CASSLALLTSGGNEQFF.

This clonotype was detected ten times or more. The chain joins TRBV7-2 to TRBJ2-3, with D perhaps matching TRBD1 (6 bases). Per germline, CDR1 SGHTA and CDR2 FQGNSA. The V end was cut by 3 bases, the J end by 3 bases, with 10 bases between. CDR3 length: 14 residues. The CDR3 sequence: CASSFGGPTDTQYF. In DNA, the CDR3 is TGTGCCAGCAGCTTTGGGGGCCCGACAGATACGCAGTATTTT.

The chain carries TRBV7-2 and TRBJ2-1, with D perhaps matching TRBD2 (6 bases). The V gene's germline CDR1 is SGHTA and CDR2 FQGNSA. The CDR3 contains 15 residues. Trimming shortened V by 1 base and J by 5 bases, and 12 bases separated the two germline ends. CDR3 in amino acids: CASSLEGGHHNEQFF. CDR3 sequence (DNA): TGTGCCAGCAGCTTAGAGGGAGGACACCACAATGAGCAGTTCTTC.

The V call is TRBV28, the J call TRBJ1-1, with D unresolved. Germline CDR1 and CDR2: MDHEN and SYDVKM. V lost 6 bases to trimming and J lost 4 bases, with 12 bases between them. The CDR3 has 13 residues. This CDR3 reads CASSQIGGTEAFF. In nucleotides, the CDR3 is TGTGCCAGCAGCCAAATAGGCGGCACTGAAGCTTTCTTT.

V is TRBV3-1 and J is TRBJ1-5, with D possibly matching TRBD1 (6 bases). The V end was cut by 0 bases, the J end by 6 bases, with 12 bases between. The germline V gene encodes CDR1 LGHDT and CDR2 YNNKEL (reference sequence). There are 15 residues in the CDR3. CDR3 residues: CASSQDTGKGQPQHF. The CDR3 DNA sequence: TGTGCCAGCAGCCAAGATACAGGGAAGGGTCAGCCCCAGCATTTT.

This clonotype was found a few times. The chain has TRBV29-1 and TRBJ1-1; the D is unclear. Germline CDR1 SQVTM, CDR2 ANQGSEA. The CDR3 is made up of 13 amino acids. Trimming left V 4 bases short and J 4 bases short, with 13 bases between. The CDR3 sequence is CSVGRALGTEAFF. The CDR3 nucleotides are TGCAGCGTTGGTCGTGCTTTGGGCACTGAAGCTTTCTTT. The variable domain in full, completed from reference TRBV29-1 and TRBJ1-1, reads SAVISQKPSRDICQRGTSLTIQCQVDSQVTMMFWYRQQPGQSLTLIATANQGSEATYESGFVIDKFPISRPNLTFSTLTVSNMSPEDSSIYLCSVGRALGTEAFFGQGTRLTVV.

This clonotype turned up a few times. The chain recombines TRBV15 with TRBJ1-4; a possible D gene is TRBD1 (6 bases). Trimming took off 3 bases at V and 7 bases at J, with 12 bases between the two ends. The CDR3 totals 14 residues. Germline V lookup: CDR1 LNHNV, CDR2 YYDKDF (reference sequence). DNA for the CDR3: TGTGCCACCAGCAGCCGGGACAACTCTGAAAAACTGTTTTTT. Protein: CATSSRDNSEKLFF.

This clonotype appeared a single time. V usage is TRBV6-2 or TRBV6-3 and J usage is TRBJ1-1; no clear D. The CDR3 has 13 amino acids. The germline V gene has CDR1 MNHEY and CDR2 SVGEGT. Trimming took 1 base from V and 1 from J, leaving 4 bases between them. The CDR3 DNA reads TGTGCCAGCAGTTACTACAAGAACACTGAAGCTTTCTTT. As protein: CASSYYKNTEAFF.

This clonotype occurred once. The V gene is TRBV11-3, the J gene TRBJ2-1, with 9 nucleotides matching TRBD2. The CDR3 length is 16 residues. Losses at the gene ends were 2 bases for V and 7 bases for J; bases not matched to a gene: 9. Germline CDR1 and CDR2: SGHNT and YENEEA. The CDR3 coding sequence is TGTGCCAGCAGCTTATATGGTGCGGGGGGGGAGAATGAGCAGTTCTTC. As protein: CASSLYGAGGENEQFF.

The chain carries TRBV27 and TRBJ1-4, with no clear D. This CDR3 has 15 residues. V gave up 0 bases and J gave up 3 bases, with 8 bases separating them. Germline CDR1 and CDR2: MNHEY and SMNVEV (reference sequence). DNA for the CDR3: TGTGCCAGCAGTTTATCTTGGCCCCCTAATGAAAAACTGTTTTTT. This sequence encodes CASSLSWPPNEKLFF.

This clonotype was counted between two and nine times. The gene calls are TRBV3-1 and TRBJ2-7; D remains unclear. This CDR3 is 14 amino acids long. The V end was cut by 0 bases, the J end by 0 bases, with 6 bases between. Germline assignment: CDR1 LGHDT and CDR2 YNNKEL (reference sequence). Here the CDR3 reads CASSQEGNSYEQYF. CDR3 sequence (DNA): TGTGCCAGCAGCCAAGAAGGCAACTCCTACGAGCAGTACTTC.

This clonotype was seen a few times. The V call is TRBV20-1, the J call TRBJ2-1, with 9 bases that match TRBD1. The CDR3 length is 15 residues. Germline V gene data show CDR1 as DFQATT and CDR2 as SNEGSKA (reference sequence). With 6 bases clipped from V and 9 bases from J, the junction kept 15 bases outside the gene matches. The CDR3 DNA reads TGCAGTGCATCCCCTCCTGGGACAGGGTGGGGTGAGCAGTTCTTC. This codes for CSASPPGTGWGEQFF.

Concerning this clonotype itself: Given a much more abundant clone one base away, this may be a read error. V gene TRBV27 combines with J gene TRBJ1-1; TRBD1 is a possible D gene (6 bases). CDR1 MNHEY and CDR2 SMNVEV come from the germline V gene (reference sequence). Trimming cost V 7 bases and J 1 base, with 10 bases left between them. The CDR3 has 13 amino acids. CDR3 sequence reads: CASKQGQNTEAFF. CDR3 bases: TGTGCCAGCAAACAGGGACAGAACACTGAAGCTTTCTTT.

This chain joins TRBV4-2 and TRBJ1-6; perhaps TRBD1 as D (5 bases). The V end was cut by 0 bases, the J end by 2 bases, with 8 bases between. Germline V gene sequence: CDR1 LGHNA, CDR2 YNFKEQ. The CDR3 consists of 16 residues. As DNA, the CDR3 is TGTGCCAGCAGCCAAGACTGGGGACCCTATAATTCACCCCTCCACTTT. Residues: CASSQDWGPYNSPLHF.

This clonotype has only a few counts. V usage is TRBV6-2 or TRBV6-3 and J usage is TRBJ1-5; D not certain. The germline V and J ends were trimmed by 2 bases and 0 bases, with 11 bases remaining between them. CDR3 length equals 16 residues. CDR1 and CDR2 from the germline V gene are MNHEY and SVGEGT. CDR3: CASSYDPGYSNQPQHF. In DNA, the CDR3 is TGTGCCAGCAGTTACGATCCAGGTTATAGCAATCAGCCCCAGCATTTT.